Below, one TCR beta chain is given with its context. The record originates from a study of shared T cell receptors in the human thymus. Profiling relied on immunoSEQ multiplex PCR, and the TCRdb table lists in-frame clones only, not all of them. Of roughly 500,000 clones in the sample, around 78% were seen once. Germline CDR1 reads MNHNS; CDR2 reads SASEGT. V dropped 2 bases and J dropped 6; count of bases not matched to a gene: 15. The CDR3 loop spans 17 amino acids. These data were likewise used in another study, on human thymus T cells.

The sequence derives from a boy less than two years old with a congenital heart defect. The chain carries TRBV6-1 and TRBJ1-2; TRBD1 agrees at 7 bases. The source material was thymocytes. The CDR3: CASSERSKGQTRDGYTF. CDR3 nucleotide sequence: TGTGCCAGCAGTGAACGCAGTAAGGGACAGACTCGCGATGGCTACACCTTC.